This T cell receptor (beta chain) was recovered during a study of breast tumors, draining lymph nodes, adjacent tissues. General study findings and limits: Compared with lymph nodes, tumors were less diverse; compared with nontumor tissue, more. Compared with basal-like, luminal-like tumors shared significantly more repertoire with nontumor tissue.

V shed 5 bases, J shed 4 bases, and the junction held 5 bases outside the gene matches. CDR3 length: 13 residues. Germline CDR1 MDHEN, CDR2 SYDVKM. This clonotype has ten or more counts. Its antigen is undetermined. Breast cancer patients provided tissue from their axillary draining lymph nodes. TCRdb itself ran the multiplex PCR reads through MiXCR, one entry per CDR3 protein. The data show fewer than 140,000 distinct CDR3 sequences, more than 25% seen once. This chain links TRBV28 with TRBJ2-7, with 7 nucleotides matching TRBD2. Sequencing input: axillary lymph node tissue. The sequence came from a female donor with breast cancer. Some clones in this sample may be carry-over from other donors' samples. CDR3 DNA: TGTGCCAGCAGTGAGGCGGGAGTATACGAGCAGTACTTC. Its protein is CASSEAGVYEQYF.